This T cell receptor (beta chain) emerged from a study of technical replicates of blood from a handful of donors. Here immunoSEQ multiplex PCR was the method, and the copy in TCRdb shows in-frame clones only, minus some. The table lists about 76,000 clones, approximately 94% of them singletons. The CDR3 is 15 amino acids. The ends were cut back, 2 bases at V and 3 bases at J, with 15 bases in the middle. Germline V lookup: CDR1 SGDLS, CDR2 YYNGEE. This chain uses TRBV9 with TRBJ2-7, with D hard to call. Sequencing was done on a sample of T cells isolated from PBMCs. This TCR came from a human donor in good health. CDR3 loop: CASSVQAETYYEQYF. In nucleotides, the CDR3 is TGTGCCAGCAGCGTCCAGGCAGAGACATACTACGAGCAGTACTTC.